The present T cell receptor (beta chain) was sequenced within a study of cytomegalovirus exposure and HLA in healthy donors. V trimming: 7 bases; J trimming: 7 bases; junction bases outside the gene matches: 8. Germline lookup yields CDR1 LNHDA and CDR2 SQIVND (reference sequence). The CDR3 loop spans 15 amino acids. This clone was seen just once. The antigen is unknown. Study-level findings and limits: Reports indicated that the classifier achieved high specificity and sensitivity in diagnosing cytomegalovirus status. Many donors shared some public TCRs, even though most TCR sequences were rare.

Primers included in the PCR were 60 Vbeta and 13 Jbeta primers. Using immunoSEQ multiplex PCR, the repertoire was profiled, and TCRdb retains in-frame clones only, with some absent. The sample contains 150,000 to 200,000 clones, roughly 80% of which appear only once. Sample: PBMCs. This chain connects TRBV19 to TRBJ1-5, with 12 nucleotides matching TRBD1. This clonotype originated in a man younger than 35 in good health and CMV-seronegative. CDR3 loop: CASTTGTGGGQPQHF. The CDR3 nucleotides read TGTGCCAGTACAACTGGGACAGGGGGCGGACAGCCCCAGCATTTT.